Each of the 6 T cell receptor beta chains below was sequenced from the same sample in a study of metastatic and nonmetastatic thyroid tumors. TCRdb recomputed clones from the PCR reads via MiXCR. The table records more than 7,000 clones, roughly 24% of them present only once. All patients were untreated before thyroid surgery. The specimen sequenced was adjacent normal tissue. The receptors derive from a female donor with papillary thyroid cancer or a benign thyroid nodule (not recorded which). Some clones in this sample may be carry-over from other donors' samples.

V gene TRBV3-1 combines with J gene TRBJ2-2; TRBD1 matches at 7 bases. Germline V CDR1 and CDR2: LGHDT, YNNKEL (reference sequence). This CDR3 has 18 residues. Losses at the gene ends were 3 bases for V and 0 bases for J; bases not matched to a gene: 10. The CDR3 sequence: CASSHYHLDRSNTGELFF. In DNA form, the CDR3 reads TGTGCCAGCAGCCACTACCACCTGGACAGGTCGAACACCGGGGAGCTGTTTTTT.

CDR3 in amino acids: CAWSGGIDSPLHF. CDR3 in DNA: TGTGCCTGGAGTGGGGGTATTGATTCACCCCTCCACTTT. The chain carries TRBV30 and TRBJ1-6; D is uncertain. Trimming stripped 1 base from V and 8 bases from J, with 9 bases between. This CDR3 has 13 residues. Germline CDR1 GTSNPN, CDR2 SVGIG (reference sequence).

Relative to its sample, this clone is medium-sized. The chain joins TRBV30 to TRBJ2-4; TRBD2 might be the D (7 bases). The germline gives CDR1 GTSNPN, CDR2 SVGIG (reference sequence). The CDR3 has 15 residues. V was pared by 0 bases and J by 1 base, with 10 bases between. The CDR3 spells CAWSVEGGAKNIQYF. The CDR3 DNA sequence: TGTGCCTGGAGTGTAGAGGGGGGGGCCAAAAACATTCAGTACTTC.

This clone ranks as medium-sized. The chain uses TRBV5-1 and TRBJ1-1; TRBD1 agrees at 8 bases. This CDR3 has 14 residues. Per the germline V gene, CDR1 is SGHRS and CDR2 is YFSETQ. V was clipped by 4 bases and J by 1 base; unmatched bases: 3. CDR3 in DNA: TGCGCCAGCAGCCCCACAGGGGGGAACACTGAAGCTTTCTTT. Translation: CASSPTGGNTEAFF.

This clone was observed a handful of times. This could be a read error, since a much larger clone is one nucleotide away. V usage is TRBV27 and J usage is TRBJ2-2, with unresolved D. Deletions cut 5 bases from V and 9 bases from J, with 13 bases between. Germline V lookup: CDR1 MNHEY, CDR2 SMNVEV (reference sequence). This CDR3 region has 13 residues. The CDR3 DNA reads TGTGCCAGCAGTGTCGATTGGTCCTGGGAGCTGTTTTTT. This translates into CASSVDWSWELFF.

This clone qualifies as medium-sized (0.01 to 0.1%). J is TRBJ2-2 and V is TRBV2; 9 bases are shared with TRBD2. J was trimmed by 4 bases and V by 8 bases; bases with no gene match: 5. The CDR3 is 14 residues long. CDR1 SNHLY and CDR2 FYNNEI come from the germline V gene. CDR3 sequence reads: CASEAGGLTGELFF. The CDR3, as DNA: TGTGCCAGCGAGGCGGGGGGGCTCACCGGGGAGCTGTTTTTT.